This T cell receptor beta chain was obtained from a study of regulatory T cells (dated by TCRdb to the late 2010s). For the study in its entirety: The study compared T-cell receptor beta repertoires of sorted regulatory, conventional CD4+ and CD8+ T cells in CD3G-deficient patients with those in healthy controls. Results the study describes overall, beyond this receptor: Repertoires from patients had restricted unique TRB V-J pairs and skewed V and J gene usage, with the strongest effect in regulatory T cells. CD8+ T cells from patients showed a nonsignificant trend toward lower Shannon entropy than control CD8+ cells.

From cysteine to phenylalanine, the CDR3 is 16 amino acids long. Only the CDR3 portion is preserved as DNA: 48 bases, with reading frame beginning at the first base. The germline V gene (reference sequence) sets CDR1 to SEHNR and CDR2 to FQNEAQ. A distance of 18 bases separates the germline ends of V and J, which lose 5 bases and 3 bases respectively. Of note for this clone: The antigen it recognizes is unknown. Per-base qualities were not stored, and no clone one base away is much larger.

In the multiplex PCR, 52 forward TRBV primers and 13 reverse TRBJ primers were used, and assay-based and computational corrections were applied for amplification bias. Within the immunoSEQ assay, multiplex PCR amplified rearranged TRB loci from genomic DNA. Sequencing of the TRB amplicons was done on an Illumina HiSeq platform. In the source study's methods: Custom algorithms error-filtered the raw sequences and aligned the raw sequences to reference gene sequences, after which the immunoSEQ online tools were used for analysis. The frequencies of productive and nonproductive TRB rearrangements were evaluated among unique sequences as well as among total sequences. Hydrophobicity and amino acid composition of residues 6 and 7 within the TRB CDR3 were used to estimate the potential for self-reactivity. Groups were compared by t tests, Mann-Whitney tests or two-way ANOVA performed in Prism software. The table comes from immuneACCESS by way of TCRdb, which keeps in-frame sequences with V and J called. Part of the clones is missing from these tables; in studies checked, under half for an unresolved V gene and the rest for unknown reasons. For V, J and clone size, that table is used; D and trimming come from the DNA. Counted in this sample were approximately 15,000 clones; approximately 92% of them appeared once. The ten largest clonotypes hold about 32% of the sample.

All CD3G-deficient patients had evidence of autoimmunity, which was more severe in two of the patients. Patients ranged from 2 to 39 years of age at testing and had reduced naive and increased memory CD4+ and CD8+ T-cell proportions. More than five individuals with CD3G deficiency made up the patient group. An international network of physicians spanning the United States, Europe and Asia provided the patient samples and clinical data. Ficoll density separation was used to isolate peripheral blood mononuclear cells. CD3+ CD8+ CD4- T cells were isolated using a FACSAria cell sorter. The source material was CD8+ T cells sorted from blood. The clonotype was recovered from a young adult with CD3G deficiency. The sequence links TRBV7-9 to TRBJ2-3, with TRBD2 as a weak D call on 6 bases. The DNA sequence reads TGTGCCAGCAGCCATTCCCGGGGGTCAAATACAGATACGCAGTATTTT. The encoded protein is CASSHSRGSNTDTQYF.